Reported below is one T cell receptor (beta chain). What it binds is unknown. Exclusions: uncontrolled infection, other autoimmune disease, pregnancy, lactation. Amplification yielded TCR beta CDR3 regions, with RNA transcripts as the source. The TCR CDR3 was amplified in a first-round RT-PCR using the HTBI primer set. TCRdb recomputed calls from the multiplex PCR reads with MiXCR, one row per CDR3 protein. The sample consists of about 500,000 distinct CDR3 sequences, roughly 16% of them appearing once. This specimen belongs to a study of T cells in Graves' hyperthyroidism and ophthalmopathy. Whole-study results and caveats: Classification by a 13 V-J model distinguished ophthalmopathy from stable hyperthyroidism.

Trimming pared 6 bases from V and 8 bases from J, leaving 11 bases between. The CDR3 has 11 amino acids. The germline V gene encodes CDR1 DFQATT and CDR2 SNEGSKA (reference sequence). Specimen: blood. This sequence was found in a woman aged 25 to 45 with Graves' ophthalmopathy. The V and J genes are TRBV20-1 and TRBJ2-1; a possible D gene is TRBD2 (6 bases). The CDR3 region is CSATTRYEQFF. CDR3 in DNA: TGCAGTGCCACGACTAGATATGAGCAGTTCTTC.